This T cell receptor (beta chain) comes out of a study of OX40 agonist ivuxolimab in advanced cancers. TCRdb's copy holds only in-frame clones and misses some; the assay was immunoSEQ multiplex PCR. The sample has more than 70,000 clones; approximately 86% are singletons. The study's findings and limits: Patients with a partial response at 0.1-3.0 mg/kg had among the lowest clonal expansion.

The CDR3 covers 15 residues. V was shortened by 4 bases and J by 7 bases, with 19 bases between the two germline ends. The germline V gene has CDR1 LGHNA and CDR2 YSLEER. Of note for this clone: The antigen remains undetermined.

Sample: CD4+ or CD8+ T cells sorted from blood, taken in a trial of the OX40 agonist ivuxolimab. The chain joins TRBV4-3 to TRBJ1-1, with D tentatively TRBD1 (5 bases). This clonotype originated in an adult with an advanced solid tumor such as melanoma, head and neck, liver or kidney cancer. CDR3 bases: TGCGCCAGCAGCCCCGAGGTGGGGGGGGAAGTTGAAGCTTTCTTT. Translating gives CASSPEVGGEVEAFF.